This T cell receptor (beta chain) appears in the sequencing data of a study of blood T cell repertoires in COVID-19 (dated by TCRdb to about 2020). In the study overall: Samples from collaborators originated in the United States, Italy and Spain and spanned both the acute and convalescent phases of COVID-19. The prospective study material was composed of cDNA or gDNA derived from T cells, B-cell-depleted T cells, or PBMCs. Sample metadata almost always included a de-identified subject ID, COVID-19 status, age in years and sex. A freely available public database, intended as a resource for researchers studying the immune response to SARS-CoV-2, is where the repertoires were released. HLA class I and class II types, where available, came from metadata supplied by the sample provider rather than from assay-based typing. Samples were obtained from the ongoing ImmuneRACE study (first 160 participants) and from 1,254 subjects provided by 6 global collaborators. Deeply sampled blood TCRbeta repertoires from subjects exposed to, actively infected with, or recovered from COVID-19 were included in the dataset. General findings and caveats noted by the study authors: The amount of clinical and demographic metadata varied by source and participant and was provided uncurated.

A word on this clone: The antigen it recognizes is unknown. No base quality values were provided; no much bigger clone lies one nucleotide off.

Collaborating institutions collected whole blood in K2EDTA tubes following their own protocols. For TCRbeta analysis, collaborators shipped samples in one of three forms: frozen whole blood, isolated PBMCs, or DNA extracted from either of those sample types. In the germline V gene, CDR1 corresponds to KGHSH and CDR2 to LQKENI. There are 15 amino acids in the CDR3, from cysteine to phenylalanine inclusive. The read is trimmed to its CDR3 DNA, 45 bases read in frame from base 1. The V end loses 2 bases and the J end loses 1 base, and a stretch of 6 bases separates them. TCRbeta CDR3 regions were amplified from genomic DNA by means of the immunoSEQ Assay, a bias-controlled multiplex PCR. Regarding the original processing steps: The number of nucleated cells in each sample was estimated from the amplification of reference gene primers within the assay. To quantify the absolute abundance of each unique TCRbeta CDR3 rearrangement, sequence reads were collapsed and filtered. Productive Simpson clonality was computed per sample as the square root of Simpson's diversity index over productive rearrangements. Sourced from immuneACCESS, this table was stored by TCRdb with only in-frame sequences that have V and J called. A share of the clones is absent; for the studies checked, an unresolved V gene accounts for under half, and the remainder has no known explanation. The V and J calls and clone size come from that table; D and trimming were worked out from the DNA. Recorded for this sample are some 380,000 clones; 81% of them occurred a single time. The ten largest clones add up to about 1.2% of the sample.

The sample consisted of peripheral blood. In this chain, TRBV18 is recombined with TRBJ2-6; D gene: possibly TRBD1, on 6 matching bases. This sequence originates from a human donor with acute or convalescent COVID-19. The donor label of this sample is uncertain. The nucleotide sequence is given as TGTGCCAGCTCACCAGACAGGTCTGGGGCCAACGTCCTGACTTTC. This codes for CASSPDRSGANVLTF. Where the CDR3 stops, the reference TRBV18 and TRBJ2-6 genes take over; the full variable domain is NAGVMQNPRHLVRRRGQEARLRCSPMKGHSHVYWYRQLPEEGLKFMVYLQKENIIDESGMPKERFSAEFPKEGPSILRIQQVVRGDSAAYFCASSPDRSGANVLTFGAGSRLTVL.